The 18 T cell receptor beta chains given below trace back to one sample, sequenced in a study of spatial heterogeneity in lung cancer. Described time point: sample taken at primary tumor resection. TCRdb processed the 5' RACE reads anew with MiXCR; each CDR3 protein has one entry. Of roughly 5,000 distinct CDR3 sequences listed, around 3.1% were seen once; the top ten hold around 24%. This material consisted of normal lung tissue next to the tumor, taken at surgery. These receptors were taken from a male donor with early-stage non-small cell lung cancer.

By share, this clonotype counts as medium-sized. The gene calls are TRBV20-1 and TRBJ1-4; 9 nucleotides agree with TRBD1. V shed 1 base and J 7 bases; nucleotides not matched to a gene: 13. The CDR3 is 17 residues long. From germline, CDR1 is DFQATT and CDR2 SNEGSKA (reference sequence). The CDR3: CSARGDRARGQGEKLFF. DNA for the CDR3: TGCAGTGCTAGAGGGGACAGGGCGAGGGGGCAAGGTGAAAAACTGTTTTTT.

This clonotype occurred a few times. J is TRBJ1-5 and V is TRBV24-1; 7 positions match TRBD1. V shed 4 bases and J 6 bases; nucleotides not matched to a gene: 8. Germline V gives CDR1 KGHDR, CDR2 SFDVKD. The CDR3 runs 15 residues. CDR3: CATSDLTGLLQPQHF. Written as DNA, the CDR3 is TGTGCCACCAGTGACCTGACAGGGCTTCTTCAGCCCCAGCATTTT.

This clonotype occurred many times. V is TRBV10-3 and J is TRBJ2-7; no firm D call. V lost 3 bases and J 4 bases, leaving 10 bases between the germline ends. This CDR3 is 13 amino acids long. The germline gives CDR1 ENHRY, CDR2 SYGVKD. The CDR3 is CAISDGPPYEQYV. CDR3 nucleotide sequence: TGTGCCATCAGTGATGGGCCACCTTACGAGCAGTACGTC.

This clonotype is labeled medium-sized. The chain couples TRBV30 to TRBJ1-4; TRBD1 is a possible D gene (6 bases). This CDR3 is built from 14 residues. CDR1 and CDR2 from the germline V gene are GTSNPN and SVGIG (reference sequence). Trimming took 5 bases from V and 7 from J, leaving 17 bases between them. The CDR3 coding sequence is TGTGCCTGGGGGAGGGGGGGTGTAGGTGAAAAACTGTTTTTT. It codes for CAWGRGGVGEKLFF.

This clonotype qualifies as medium-sized. This rearrangement joins TRBV6-1 to TRBJ2-3, with D hard to call. The V end lost 3 bases, the J end lost 2 bases, and 9 bases lay between the germline ends. The germline V gene has CDR1 MNHNS and CDR2 SASEGT. This CDR3 is 14 amino acids long. CDR3 sequence: CASSDAGSTDTQYF. Written as DNA, the CDR3 is TGTGCCAGCAGTGACGCAGGATCCACAGATACGCAGTATTTT.

This clonotype occurred many times. The rearrangement joins TRBV7-2 to TRBJ2-1, with 7 bases that match TRBD2. J lost 6 bases, V lost 5 bases, and 4 bases had no gene match. Germline V gives CDR1 SGHTA, CDR2 FQGNSA. The CDR3 is 13 amino acids. The CDR3 protein is CASSRGTTNEQFF. The CDR3 coding sequence is TGTGCCAGCAGCAGAGGGACTACCAATGAGCAGTTCTTC.

Many counts were recorded for this clonotype. The V and J genes are TRBV7-7 and TRBJ2-3; 13 bases are a match to TRBD2. Per germline, CDR1 SSHAT and CDR2 FNYEAQ (reference sequence). The J segment lost 2 bases and the V segment lost 1 base, leaving 3 bases of the junction unmatched. The CDR3 is made up of 17 amino acids. CDR3 DNA: TGTGCCAGCAGCTTAGGGACTAGCGGGGGCCACACAGATACGCAGTATTTT. Its protein product is CASSLGTSGGHTDTQYF. Drawing the rest from reference TRBV7-7 and TRBJ2-3, the complete variable domain is GAGVSQSPRYKVTKRGQDVTLRCDPISSHATLYWYQQALGQGPEFLTYFNYEAQPDKSGLPSDRFSAERPEGSISTLTIQRTEQRDSAMYRCASSLGTSGGHTDTQYFGPGTRLTVL.

This clonotype was observed at least ten times. The chain couples TRBV6-5 to TRBJ2-2; 7 nucleotides agree with TRBD1. The CDR3 is made up of 16 amino acids. CDR1 MNHEY and CDR2 SVGAGI come from the germline V gene. Trimming cost V 2 bases and J 0 bases; bases outside gene matches: 3. CDR3 DNA: TGTGCCAGCAGTTACCAGGGACAGACGAACACCGGGGAGCTGTTTTTT. As protein: CASSYQGQTNTGELFF.

A few counts support this clonotype. This chain links TRBV5-5 with TRBJ2-1, with a possible D match to TRBD1 (5 bases). The CDR3 extends over 15 amino acids. Germline CDR1 and CDR2: SGHKS and YYEKEE (reference sequence). With 1 base removed from V and 3 bases from J, the gap between germline ends came to 11 bases. CDR3 residues: CASSLLQGFYNEQFF. The CDR3, as DNA: TGTGCCAGCAGCTTGTTGCAGGGCTTCTACAATGAGCAGTTCTTC.

This clonotype was picked up many times. The V call is TRBV5-6, the J call TRBJ2-3, with D perhaps matching TRBD2 (6 bases). Trimming pared 4 bases from V and 10 bases from J, leaving 10 bases between. Germline CDR1 SGHDT, CDR2 YYEEEE. This CDR3 region has 11 residues. The CDR3 DNA sequence: TGTGCCAGCAGCGGCGGGACTGCGCAGTATTTT. It yields the protein CASSGGTAQYF.

About this clonotype: This may stem from a read error, because a much larger clone lies one nucleotide away. The rearrangement joins TRBV5-6 to TRBJ2-3; a weak D match, TRBD2 (5 bases). Germline CDR1 is SGHDT and CDR2 is YYEEEE. The CDR3 loop spans 14 amino acids. The CDR3 here is CACSLPDLRDTQYF. The DNA for the CDR3 is TGTGCCTGCAGCTTACCGGACTTGAGGGATACGCAGTATTTT.

In this sample, this clonotype is medium-sized. The chain recombines TRBV2 with TRBJ2-7; tentatively, D is TRBD1 or TRBD2 (6 bases each). This CDR3 is 14 amino acids long. V lost 7 bases, J lost 6 bases, and 19 bases lay in between. CDR1 is SNHLY, CDR2 FYNNEI, per germline. The CDR3 region has the DNA TGTGCCAGCAACAGGGACTCCAATCCTCCCGAGCAGTACTTC. Its protein product is CASNRDSNPPEQYF.

Within the sample, this clonotype is medium-sized. This chain links TRBV30 with TRBJ2-7, with 8 bases aligning to TRBD1. Per the germline V gene, CDR1 is GTSNPN and CDR2 is SVGIG (reference sequence). The CDR3 is 13 residues long. V gave up 2 bases and J gave up 5 bases; unmatched junction bases: 5. CDR3 residues: CAWSMDRANEQYF. The CDR3 bases are TGTGCCTGGAGTATGGACAGGGCCAACGAGCAGTACTTC. Full variable domain (rest looked up from reference TRBV30 and TRBJ2-7): SQTIHQWPATLVQPVGSPLSLECTVEGTSNPNLYWYRQAAGRGLQLLFYSVGIGQISSEVPQNLSASRPQDRQFILSSKKLLLSDSGFYLCAWSMDRANEQYFGPGTRLTVT.

This clonotype is judged medium-sized (0.01 to 0.1%). The chain is built from TRBV20-1 and TRBJ1-1; unclear D gene. The CDR3 contains 11 residues. With 3 bases removed from V and 8 bases from J, the gap between germline ends came to 10 bases. Germline CDR1 DFQATT, CDR2 SNEGSKA (reference sequence). DNA for the CDR3: TGCAGTGCTAGCCTTGACATCGAAGCTTTCTTT. Protein product: CSASLDIEAFF.

This clonotype was seen ten or more times. V and J are TRBV29-1 and TRBJ1-1, with D possibly being TRBD1 (5 bases). In germline, CDR1 is SQVTM, CDR2 ANQGSEA. The V end lost 6 bases, the J end lost 1 base, and 9 bases lay between the germline ends. CDR3 length equals 12 residues. CDR3 region: CSVADTNTEAFF. In nucleotides, the CDR3 is TGCAGCGTCGCGGACACGAACACTGAAGCTTTCTTT.

This clonotype is medium-sized by share. The chain carries TRBV4-1 and TRBJ2-3; 9 bases fit TRBD2. Trimming took 0 bases from V and 2 from J; bases not matched to a gene: 3. Germline values: CDR1 MGHRA, CDR2 YSYEKL. The CDR3 contains 16 residues. CDR3 amino acids: CASSQDRGRATDTQYF. CDR3 nucleotides: TGCGCCAGCAGCCAAGATCGCGGGAGGGCCACAGATACGCAGTATTTT.

This clonotype was detected many times. V and J are TRBV5-1 and TRBJ2-1; 10 nucleotides match TRBD2. After removal of 4 bases from V and 4 bases from J, the junction contained 5 bases not matched to a gene. CDR1 SGHRS and CDR2 YFSETQ come from the germline V gene. The CDR3 has 15 residues. CDR3 region: CASSLTSGAYNEQFF. The CDR3, as DNA: TGCGCCAGCAGCCTAACTAGCGGGGCTTACAATGAGCAGTTCTTC.

This clonotype has just a few counts. The gene calls are TRBV10-3 and TRBJ1-5; D not certain. The CDR3 runs 14 residues. The germline gives CDR1 ENHRY, CDR2 SYGVKD. Trimming removed 6 bases from V and 3 bases from J, with 12 bases in between. The CDR3: CAIRAALDNQPQHF. In nucleotides, the CDR3 is TGTGCCATCAGGGCGGCCCTGGACAATCAGCCCCAGCATTTT.